A single sample gave rise to the 28 T cell receptor beta chains below, sequenced in a study of T cell responses to AZD1222 COVID-19 vaccine. Repertoires were generated with immunoSEQ multiplex PCR, while TCRdb's copy carries only in-frame clones and drops some. This repertoire shows 90,000 to 120,000 clones, about 90% found once; its top ten account for roughly 8.7%. The sequences come from peripheral blood, collected 28 days after the second AZD1222 dose. Receptors originate from an adult who received the AZD1222 COVID-19 vaccine.

The chain carries TRBV9 and TRBJ1-5; 10 bases are shared with TRBD1. Looked up from germline, CDR1 is SGDLS and CDR2 is YYNGEE. The ends lost 4 bases at V and 3 bases at J; junction bases unmatched: 7. This CDR3 is built from 16 residues. CDR3 region: CASSPGQGGFNQPQHF. CDR3 DNA sequence: TGTGCCAGCAGCCCCGGACAGGGGGGCTTCAATCAGCCCCAGCATTTT.

This clone is a singleton in its sample. V is TRBV27 and J is TRBJ2-3; 8 nucleotides align to TRBD1. The germline V gene encodes CDR1 MNHEY and CDR2 SMNVEV (reference sequence). Trimming at V came to 3 bases and at J to 6 bases, leaving 8 bases not matched to a gene. The CDR3 is 15 amino acids. CDR3 nucleotide sequence: TGTGCCAGCAGTTTTGGACAGGGTGGAGTGGATACGCAGTATTTT. This gives the protein CASSFGQGGVDTQYF.

This chain connects TRBV6-5 to TRBJ1-6; 7 bases are a match to TRBD1. V lost 6 bases and J lost 7; bases outside the gene matches: 6. This CDR3 region has 14 residues. Germline loops: CDR1 MNHEY, CDR2 SVGAGI. CDR3 nucleotide sequence: TGTGCCAGCAGCCCAAGGACAGGCAATTCACCCCTCCACTTT. Translation: CASSPRTGNSPLHF.

The chain joins TRBV5-1 to TRBJ2-7; possibly TRBD1 for D (5 bases). This CDR3 spans 13 amino acids. Trimming cost V 7 bases and J 2 bases, with 13 bases left between them. CDR1 and CDR2 from the germline V gene are SGHRS and YFSETQ. This CDR3 reads CASSPTATYEQYF. The CDR3 region has the DNA TGCGCCAGCTCCCCGACAGCCACCTACGAGCAGTACTTC.

The chain carries TRBV2 and TRBJ1-5, with D perhaps matching TRBD1 (6 bases). Germline assignment: CDR1 SNHLY and CDR2 FYNNEI. The CDR3 has 14 residues. V lost 6 bases and J 3 bases, leaving 12 bases between the germline ends. DNA for the CDR3: TGTGCCAGCAGACAACAGGGATACAATCAGCCCCAGCATTTT. Its protein product is CASRQQGYNQPQHF. Using reference TRBV2 and TRBJ1-5 for the parts outside the CDR3, the full variable domain is EPEVTQTPSHQVTQMGQEVILRCVPISNHLYFYWYRQILGQKVEFLVSFYNNEISEKSEIFDDQFSVERPDGSNFTLKIRSTKLEDSAMYFCASRQQGYNQPQHFGDGTRLSIL.

The chain employs TRBV19 and TRBJ2-2; TRBD2 is a possible D gene (6 bases). Trimming cost V 0 bases and J 7 bases, with 15 bases left between them. The CDR3 has 16 residues. The germline V gene encodes CDR1 LNHDA and CDR2 SQIVND (reference sequence). The CDR3 here is CASSIDTSGRIGELFF. The CDR3 bases are TGTGCCAGTAGTATAGATACCTCGGGGAGGATCGGGGAGCTGTTTTTT.

The chain joins TRBV4-1 to TRBJ1-5; TRBD1 matches at 7 bases. Germline V lookup: CDR1 MGHRA, CDR2 YSYEKL. V was clipped by 3 bases and J by 2 bases; unmatched bases: 4. The CDR3 contains 15 residues. CDR3 sequence reads: CASSHPDRGNQPQHF. Written as DNA, the CDR3 is TGCGCCAGCAGCCATCCAGACAGGGGCAATCAGCCCCAGCATTTT.

The chain recombines TRBV5-4 with TRBJ2-5, with D uncertain. Looked up from germline, CDR1 is SGHNT and CDR2 is YYREEE (reference sequence). Trimming left V 2 bases short and J 2 bases short, with 13 bases between. The CDR3 length is 15 residues. CDR3 loop: CASSFQRVRQETQYF. CDR3 DNA: TGTGCCAGCAGCTTTCAGCGCGTTAGACAAGAGACCCAGTACTTC. The full variable domain, in which reference TRBV5-4 and TRBJ2-5 provide the parts outside the CDR3, is ETGVTQSPTHLIKTRGQQVTLRCSSQSGHNTVSWYQQALGQGPQFIFQYYREEENGRGNFPPRFSGLQFPNYSSELNVNALELDDSALYLCASSFQRVRQETQYFGPGTRLLVL.

The chain is built from TRBV19 and TRBJ1-2; 7 positions match TRBD1. Germline CDR1 reads LNHDA; CDR2 reads SQIVND (reference sequence). With V trimmed by 7 bases and J by 4 bases, 12 bases remained unmatched. The CDR3 covers 15 residues. CDR3 DNA: TGTGCCAGTAAGGAGGGGGCGGGATGGAGCTATGGCTACACCTTC. It specifies CASKEGAGWSYGYTF.

The V and J genes are TRBV7-9 and TRBJ1-2; weak D call: TRBD1 (5 bases). The V end was cut by 6 bases, the J end by 4 bases, with 15 bases between. This CDR3 has 14 residues. Germline V gene lookup returns CDR1 SEHNR and CDR2 FQNEAQ (reference sequence). CDR3 protein: CASRWGSEGYGYTF. The DNA for the CDR3 is TGTGCCAGCAGGTGGGGCAGCGAGGGCTATGGCTACACCTTC.

This sequence joins TRBV21-1 and TRBJ2-1; the tabulated D call, TRBD2, remains unverified against the DNA. TRBV21-1 is designated a pseudogene. The CDR3 has 11 amino acids. The CDR3: CASNSGGEQFF. The CDR3 DNA reads as TGTGCCAGCAATTCCGGTGGTGAGCAGTTCTTC.

The V and J genes are TRBV27 and TRBJ1-2; possible D gene TRBD1, 6 bases. CDR3 length: 15 amino acids. Per germline, CDR1 MNHEY and CDR2 SMNVEV (reference sequence). The V end was cut by 6 bases, the J end by 0 bases, with 14 bases between. The CDR3 is CASSRLGGTNYGYTF. DNA for the CDR3: TGTGCCAGCAGCCGACTGGGGGGCACTAACTATGGCTACACCTTC.

Concerning this clone itself: Within the sample, other DNA sequences also encode this same CDR3. The chain is built from TRBV18 and TRBJ1-4; no clear D gene. Germline assignment: CDR1 KGHSH and CDR2 LQKENI. Trimming pared 2 bases from V and 0 bases from J, leaving 4 bases between. CDR3 length equals 14 residues. The chain's CDR3 is CASSPGATNEKLFF. The DNA of the CDR3 is TGTGCCAGCTCACCAGGGGCAACTAATGAAAAACTGTTTTTT.

This chain joins TRBV28 and TRBJ1-1, with TRBD1 matching 7 bases. The CDR3 spans 14 residues. Looked up from germline, CDR1 is MDHEN and CDR2 is SYDVKM. V dropped 6 bases and J dropped 1; count of bases not matched to a gene: 5. The CDR3 DNA is TGTGCCAGCAGGCGATCAGGGGGGAACACTGAAGCTTTCTTT. Residues: CASRRSGGNTEAFF.

The chain carries TRBV6-4 and TRBJ2-2; maybe TRBD2 (5 bases). V lost 2 bases to trimming and J lost 8 bases, with 9 bases between them. Germline V lookup: CDR1 MRHNA, CDR2 SNTAGT. The CDR3 is 13 residues long. The CDR3 spells CASSDGGVGELFF. As DNA, the CDR3 is TGTGCCAGCAGTGACGGAGGTGTTGGGGAGCTGTTTTTT.

This clone was recorded once. This chain joins TRBV7-9 and TRBJ1-4, with D unclear. The ends were cut back, 2 bases at V and 0 bases at J, with 7 bases in the middle. The CDR3 covers 15 residues. Germline CDR1 is SEHNR and CDR2 is FQNEAQ (reference sequence). CDR3 in DNA: TGTGCCAGCAGCTTATCGTGGGCAACTAATGAAAAACTGTTTTTT. Amino acid sequence: CASSLSWATNEKLFF.

This rearrangement joins TRBV14 to TRBJ2-2; TRBD1 is a possible D gene (6 bases). Between the trimmed V and J ends, which lost 0 bases and 1 base, there was a span of 9 bases. CDR3 length: 16 residues. CDR1 and CDR2 (germline): SGHDN, FVKESK. CDR3 bases: TGTGCCAGCAGCCAAGAAGGCAGGGGGAACACCGGGGAGCTGTTTTTT. It codes for CASSQEGRGNTGELFF. Full variable domain (outside the CDR3, taken from reference TRBV14 and TRBJ2-2): EAGVTQFPSHSVIEKGQTVTLRCDPISGHDNLYWYRRVMGKEIKFLLHFVKESKQDESGMPNNRFLAERTGGTYSTLKVQPAELEDSGVYFCASSQEGRGNTGELFFGEGSRLTVL.

This clone has only one observation. In DNA form, the CDR3 reads TGTGCCAGCAGTTACAGTGCGAACTCTGGAAACACCATATATTTT. It specifies CASSYSANSGNTIYF. The chain joins TRBV6-5 to TRBJ1-3; D is ambiguous. CDR3 size: 15 residues. V lost 2 bases and J 0 bases, leaving 8 bases between the germline ends. In germline, CDR1 is MNHEY, CDR2 SVGAGI.

The chain uses TRBV18 and TRBJ2-2; tentative D call: TRBD2 (5 bases). The V end lost 2 bases, the J end lost 4 bases, and 14 bases lay between the germline ends. The CDR3 consists of 16 residues. Germline V gene sequence: CDR1 KGHSH, CDR2 LQKENI. The CDR3 protein is CASSPEAVPATGELFF. As DNA, the CDR3 is TGTGCCAGCTCACCAGAAGCGGTGCCGGCCACCGGGGAGCTGTTTTTT.

This chain links TRBV19 with TRBJ1-2; D gene ambiguous. The CDR3 has 14 amino acids. Germline V gene sequence: CDR1 LNHDA, CDR2 SQIVND (reference sequence). Trimming pared 1 base from V and 6 bases from J, leaving 12 bases between. CDR3 sequence reads: CASSIGQDRDGYTF. CDR3 bases: TGTGCCAGTAGTATAGGGCAGGATCGGGATGGCTACACCTTC.

A single count supports this clone. V is TRBV7-8 and J is TRBJ1-5; 9 nucleotides agree with TRBD1. CDR1 is SGHVS and CDR2 is FQNEAQ in the germline V gene. Trimming cost V 4 bases and J 2 bases; bases outside gene matches: 0. This CDR3 has 14 amino acids. CDR3 coding DNA: TGTGCCAGCAGCTGGGACAGGGGCAATCAGCCCCAGCATTTT. It is translated as CASSWDRGNQPQHF.

The chain has TRBV29-1 and TRBJ2-1, with TRBD1 as a possible D gene (6 bases). V gave up 6 bases and J gave up 6 bases, with 9 bases separating them. The CDR3 runs to 11 residues. Per the germline V gene, CDR1 is SQVTM and CDR2 is ANQGSEA. The CDR3 sequence is CSVNRVNEQFF. The CDR3 DNA reads TGCAGCGTAAACAGGGTCAATGAGCAGTTCTTC.

The CDR3 sequence: CASGAAHNTEAFF. In DNA, the CDR3 is TGTGCCAGCGGGGCGGCCCATAACACTGAAGCTTTCTTT. The chain combines TRBV12-3 or TRBV12-4 with TRBJ1-1, with D maybe TRBD1 (5 bases). The V end was cut by 8 bases, the J end by 2 bases, with 12 bases between. The CDR3 totals 13 residues.

J is TRBJ2-3 and V is TRBV9, with TRBD2 matching over 9 bases. Germline assignment: CDR1 SGDLS and CDR2 YYNGEE. The V and J ends lost 3 bases and 0 bases, in that order; junction bases with no gene match: 5. CDR3 length: 16 amino acids. Here the CDR3 reads CASSALAGTSTDTQYF. The CDR3, as DNA: TGTGCCAGCAGCGCCCTAGCGGGGACTAGCACAGATACGCAGTATTTT.

The chain has TRBV5-4 and TRBJ2-7, with TRBD2 identical over 7 bases. Trimming took 0 bases from V and 4 from J; bases not matched to a gene: 10. CDR3 length: 16 amino acids. Germline V CDR1 and CDR2: SGHNT, YYREEE (reference sequence). As DNA, the CDR3 is TGTGCCAGCAGCTTGGGATTAGGGGCTAGCGGATACGAGCAGTACTTC. This sequence encodes CASSLGLGASGYEQYF. Complete variable domain (other parts from reference TRBV5-4 and TRBJ2-7): ETGVTQSPTHLIKTRGQQVTLRCSSQSGHNTVSWYQQALGQGPQFIFQYYREEENGRGNFPPRFSGLQFPNYSSELNVNALELDDSALYLCASSLGLGASGYEQYFGPGTRLTVT.

The chain couples TRBV9 to TRBJ1-6; D gene uncertain. The CDR3 consists of 14 residues. In germline, CDR1 is SGDLS, CDR2 YYNGEE. Trimming cost V 2 bases and J 8 bases, with 11 bases left between them. Here the CDR3 reads CASSVKGVDSPLHF. The DNA for the CDR3 is TGTGCCAGCAGCGTGAAGGGAGTGGATTCACCCCTCCACTTT.

The V call is TRBV11-2, the J call TRBJ1-2, with TRBD1 as a possible D gene (5 bases). V shed 6 bases and J shed 0 bases, with 14 bases lying between them. Germline V CDR1 and CDR2: SGHAT, FQNNGV. The CDR3 extends over 15 amino acids. The CDR3 DNA reads TGTGCCAGCAGAAAAGTAAGACAGACTAACTATGGCTACACCTTC. It specifies CASRKVRQTNYGYTF.

The chain has TRBV27 and TRBJ1-5; D uncertain. Germline loops: CDR1 MNHEY, CDR2 SMNVEV (reference sequence). Trimming took 6 bases from V and 3 from J, leaving 15 bases between them. This CDR3 region has 15 residues. In DNA form, the CDR3 reads TGTGCCAGCAGGCCGGATGGGCCGTTCAATCAGCCCCAGCATTTT. Protein sequence: CASRPDGPFNQPQHF.